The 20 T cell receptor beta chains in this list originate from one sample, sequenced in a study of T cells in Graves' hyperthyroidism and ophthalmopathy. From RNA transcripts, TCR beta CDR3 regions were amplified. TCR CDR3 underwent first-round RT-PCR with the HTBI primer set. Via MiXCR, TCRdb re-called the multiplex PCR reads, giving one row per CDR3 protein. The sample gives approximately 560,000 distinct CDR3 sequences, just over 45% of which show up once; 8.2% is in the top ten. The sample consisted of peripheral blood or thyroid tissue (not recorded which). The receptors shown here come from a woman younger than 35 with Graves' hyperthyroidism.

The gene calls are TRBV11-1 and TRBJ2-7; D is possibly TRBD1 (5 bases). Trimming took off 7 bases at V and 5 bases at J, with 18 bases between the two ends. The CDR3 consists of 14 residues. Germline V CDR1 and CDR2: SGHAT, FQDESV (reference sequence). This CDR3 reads CASTLTHRWDEQYF. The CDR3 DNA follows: TGTGCCAGCACCCTAACCCACAGGTGGGACGAGCAGTACTTC.

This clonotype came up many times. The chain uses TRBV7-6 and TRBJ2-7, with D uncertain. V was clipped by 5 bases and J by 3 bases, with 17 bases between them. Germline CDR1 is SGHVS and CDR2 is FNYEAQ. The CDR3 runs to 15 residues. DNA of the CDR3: TGTGCCAGCAGCCCCGAAAACGTTGGCATCTACGAGCAGTACTTC. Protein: CASSPENVGIYEQYF.

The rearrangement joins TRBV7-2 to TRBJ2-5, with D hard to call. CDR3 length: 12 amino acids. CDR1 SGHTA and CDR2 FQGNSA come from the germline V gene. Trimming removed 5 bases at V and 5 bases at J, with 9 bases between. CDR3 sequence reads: CASSPSWETQYF. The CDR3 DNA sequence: TGTGCCAGCAGCCCATCCTGGGAGACCCAGTACTTC.

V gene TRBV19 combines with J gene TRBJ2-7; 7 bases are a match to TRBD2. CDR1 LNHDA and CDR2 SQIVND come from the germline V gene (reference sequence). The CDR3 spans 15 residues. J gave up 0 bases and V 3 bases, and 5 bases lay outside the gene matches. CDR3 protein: CASSILLAASYEQYF. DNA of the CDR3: TGTGCCAGTAGTATTTTGCTAGCGGCCTCCTACGAGCAGTACTTC.

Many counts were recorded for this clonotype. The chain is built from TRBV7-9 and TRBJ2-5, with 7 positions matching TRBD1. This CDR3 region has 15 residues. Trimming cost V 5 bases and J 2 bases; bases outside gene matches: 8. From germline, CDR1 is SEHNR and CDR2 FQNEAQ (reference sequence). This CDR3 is CASSLSGQRQETQYF. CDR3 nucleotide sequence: TGTGCCAGCAGCCTGTCGGGACAGCGACAAGAGACCCAGTACTTC.

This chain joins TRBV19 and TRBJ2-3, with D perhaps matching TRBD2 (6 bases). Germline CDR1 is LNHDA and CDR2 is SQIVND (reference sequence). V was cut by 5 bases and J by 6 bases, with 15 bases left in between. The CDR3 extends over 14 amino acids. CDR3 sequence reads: CASSVKRASDTQYF. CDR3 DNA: TGTGCCAGTAGTGTAAAGCGGGCCTCTGATACGCAGTATTTT.

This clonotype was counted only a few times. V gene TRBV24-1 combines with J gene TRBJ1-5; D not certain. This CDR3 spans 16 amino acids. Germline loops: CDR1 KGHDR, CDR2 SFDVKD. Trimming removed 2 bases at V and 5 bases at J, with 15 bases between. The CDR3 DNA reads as TGTGCCACCAGTGATTATGCGATTAAGAAGGATCAGCCCCAGCATTTT. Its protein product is CATSDYAIKKDQPQHF.

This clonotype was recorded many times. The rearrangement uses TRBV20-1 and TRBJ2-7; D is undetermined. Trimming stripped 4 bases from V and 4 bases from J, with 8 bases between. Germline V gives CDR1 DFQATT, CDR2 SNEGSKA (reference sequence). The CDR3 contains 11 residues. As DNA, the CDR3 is TGCAGTGCTAAGGCCGTGTACGAGCAGTACTTC. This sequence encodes CSAKAVYEQYF.

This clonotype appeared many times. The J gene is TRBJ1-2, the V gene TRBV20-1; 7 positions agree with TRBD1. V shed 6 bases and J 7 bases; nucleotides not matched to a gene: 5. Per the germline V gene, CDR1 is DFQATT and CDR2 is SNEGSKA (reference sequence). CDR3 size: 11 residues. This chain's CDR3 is CSAKTGTGYTF. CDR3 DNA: TGCAGTGCCAAGACAGGGACTGGCTACACCTTC.

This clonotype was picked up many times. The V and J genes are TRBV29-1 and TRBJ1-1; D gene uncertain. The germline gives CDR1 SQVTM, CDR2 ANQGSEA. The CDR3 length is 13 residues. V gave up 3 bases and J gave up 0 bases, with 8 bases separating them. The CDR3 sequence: CSVDRVMNTEAFF. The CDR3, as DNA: TGCAGCGTTGATCGTGTAATGAACACTGAAGCTTTCTTT. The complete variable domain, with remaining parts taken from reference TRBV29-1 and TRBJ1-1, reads SAVISQKPSRDICQRGTSLTIQCQVDSQVTMMFWYRQQPGQSLTLIATANQGSEATYESGFVIDKFPISRPNLTFSTLTVSNMSPEDSSIYLCSVDRVMNTEAFFGQGTRLTVV.

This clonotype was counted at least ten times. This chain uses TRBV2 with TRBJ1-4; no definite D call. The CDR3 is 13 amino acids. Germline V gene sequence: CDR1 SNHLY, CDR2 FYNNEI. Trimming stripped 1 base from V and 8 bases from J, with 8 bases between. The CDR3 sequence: CASSEGGGEKLFF. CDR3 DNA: TGTGCCAGCAGTGAAGGGGGAGGGGAAAAACTGTTTTTT.

This CDR3 reads CASSLIWGQETQYF. The CDR3 DNA reads as TGTGCCAGCAGCTTAATTTGGGGCCAAGAGACCCAGTACTTC. This chain links TRBV7-2 with TRBJ2-5, with no clear D. Between the trimmed V and J ends, which lost 2 bases and 1 base, there was a span of 8 bases. The CDR3 runs 14 residues. Germline V gene data show CDR1 as SGHTA and CDR2 as FQGNSA.

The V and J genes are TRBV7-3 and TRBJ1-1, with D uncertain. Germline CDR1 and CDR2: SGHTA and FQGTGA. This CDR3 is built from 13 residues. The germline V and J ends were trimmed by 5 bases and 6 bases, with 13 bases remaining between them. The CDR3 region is CASSPTLVSEAFF. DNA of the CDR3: TGTGCCAGCAGCCCCACGTTGGTTTCTGAAGCTTTCTTT.

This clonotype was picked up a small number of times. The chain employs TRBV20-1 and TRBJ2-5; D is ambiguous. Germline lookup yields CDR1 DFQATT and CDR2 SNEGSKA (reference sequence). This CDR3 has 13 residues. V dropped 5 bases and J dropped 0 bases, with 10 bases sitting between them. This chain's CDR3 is CSALEPYQETQYF. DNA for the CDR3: TGCAGTGCTCTAGAGCCGTACCAAGAGACCCAGTACTTC.

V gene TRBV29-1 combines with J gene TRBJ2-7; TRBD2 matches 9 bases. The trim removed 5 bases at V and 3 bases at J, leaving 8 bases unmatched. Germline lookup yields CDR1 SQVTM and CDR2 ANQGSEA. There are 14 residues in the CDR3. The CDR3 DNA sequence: TGCAGCGTTTTTAGCGGGAGTGATGGCTACGAGCAGTACTTC. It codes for CSVFSGSDGYEQYF.

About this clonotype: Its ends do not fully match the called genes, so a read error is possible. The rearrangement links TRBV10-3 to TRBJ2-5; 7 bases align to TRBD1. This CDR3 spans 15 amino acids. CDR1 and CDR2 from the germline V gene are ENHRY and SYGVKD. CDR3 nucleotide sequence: TGTGCCAGCAGTTACGCGACAGGGTGGCAAGAGACCCAGTACTTC. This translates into CASSYATGWQETQYF.

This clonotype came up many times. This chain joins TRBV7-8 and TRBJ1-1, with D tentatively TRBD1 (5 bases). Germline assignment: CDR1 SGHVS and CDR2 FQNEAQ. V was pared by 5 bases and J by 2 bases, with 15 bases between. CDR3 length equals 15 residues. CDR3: CASSHHTTENTEAFF. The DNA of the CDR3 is TGTGCCAGCAGCCATCATACGACAGAAAACACTGAAGCTTTCTTT.

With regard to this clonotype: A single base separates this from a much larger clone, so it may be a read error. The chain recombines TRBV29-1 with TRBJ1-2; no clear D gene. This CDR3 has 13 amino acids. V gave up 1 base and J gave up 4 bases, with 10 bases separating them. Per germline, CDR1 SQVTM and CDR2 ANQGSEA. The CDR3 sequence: CSVEGIEAYGYTF. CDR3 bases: TGCAGCGTTGAAGGTATAGAGGCCTATGGCTACACCTTC.

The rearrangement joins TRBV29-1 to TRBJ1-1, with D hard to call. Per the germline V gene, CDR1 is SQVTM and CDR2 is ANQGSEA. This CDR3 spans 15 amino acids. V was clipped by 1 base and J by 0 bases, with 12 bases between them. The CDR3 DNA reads TGCAGCGTTGAAGCCCTCGGCGGTTTGAACACTGAAGCTTTCTTT. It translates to CSVEALGGLNTEAFF. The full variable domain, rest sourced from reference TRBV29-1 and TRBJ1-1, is SAVISQKPSRDICQRGTSLTIQCQVDSQVTMMFWYRQQPGQSLTLIATANQGSEATYESGFVIDKFPISRPNLTFSTLTVSNMSPEDSSIYLCSVEALGGLNTEAFFGQGTRLTVV.

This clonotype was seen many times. This CDR3 reads CATSPGQRRVAETQYF. Written as DNA, the CDR3 is TGTGCCACCAGTCCGGGACAGCGGAGGGTTGCGGAGACCCAGTACTTC. The genes are TRBV24-1 and TRBJ2-5; D might be TRBD1 (7 bases). CDR1 is KGHDR, CDR2 SFDVKD, per germline. The CDR3 length is 16 residues. The V gene lost 6 bases and the J gene lost 5 bases, with 21 bases spanning the gap.